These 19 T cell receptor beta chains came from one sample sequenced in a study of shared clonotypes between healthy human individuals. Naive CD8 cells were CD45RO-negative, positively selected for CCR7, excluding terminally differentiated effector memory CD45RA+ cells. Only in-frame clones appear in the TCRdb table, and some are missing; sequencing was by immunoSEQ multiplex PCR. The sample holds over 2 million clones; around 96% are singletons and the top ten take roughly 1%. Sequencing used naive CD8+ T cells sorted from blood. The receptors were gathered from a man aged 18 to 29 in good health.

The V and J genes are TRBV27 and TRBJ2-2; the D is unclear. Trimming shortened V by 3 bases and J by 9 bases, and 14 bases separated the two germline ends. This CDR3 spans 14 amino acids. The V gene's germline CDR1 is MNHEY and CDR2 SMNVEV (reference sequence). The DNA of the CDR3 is TGTGCCAGCAGTTTGACCGGCTCACGAAGGGAGCTGTTTTTT. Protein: CASSLTGSRRELFF.

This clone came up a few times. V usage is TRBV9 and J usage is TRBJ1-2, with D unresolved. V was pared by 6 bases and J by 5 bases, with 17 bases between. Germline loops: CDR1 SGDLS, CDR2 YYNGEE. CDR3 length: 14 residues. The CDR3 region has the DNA TGTGCCAGCACCGAAAACCTCGACGAATATGGCTACACCTTC. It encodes CASTENLDEYGYTF.

The CDR3 DNA reads TGTGCCAGCAGCCACTATTGGACAGGGAACAATCAGCCCCAGCATTTT. Its protein is CASSHYWTGNNQPQHF. The chain couples TRBV5-6 to TRBJ1-5; TRBD1 aligns across 8 bases. In germline, CDR1 is SGHDT, CDR2 YYEEEE. V dropped 4 bases and J dropped 3; count of bases not matched to a gene: 9. The CDR3 has 16 residues.

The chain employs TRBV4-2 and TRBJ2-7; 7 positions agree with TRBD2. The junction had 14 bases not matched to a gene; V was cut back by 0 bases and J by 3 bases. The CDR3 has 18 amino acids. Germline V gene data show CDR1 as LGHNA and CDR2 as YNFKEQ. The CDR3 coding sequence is TGTGCCAGCAGCCAAGAAAGTGGTTGGGGGGAGGGAAACTACGAGCAGTACTTC. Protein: CASSQESGWGEGNYEQYF.

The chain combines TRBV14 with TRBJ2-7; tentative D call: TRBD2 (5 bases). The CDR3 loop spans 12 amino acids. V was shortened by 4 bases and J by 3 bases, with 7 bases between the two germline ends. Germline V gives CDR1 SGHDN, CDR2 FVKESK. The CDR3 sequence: CASSPRGYEQYF. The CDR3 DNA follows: TGTGCCAGCAGCCCCCGGGGCTACGAGCAGTACTTC.

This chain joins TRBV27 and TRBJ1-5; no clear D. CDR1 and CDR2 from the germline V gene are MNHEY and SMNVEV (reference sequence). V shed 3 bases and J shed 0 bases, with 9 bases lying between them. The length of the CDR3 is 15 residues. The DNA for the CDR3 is TGTGCCAGCAGTTTGGTCAGCTATAGCAATCAGCCCCAGCATTTT. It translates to CASSLVSYSNQPQHF.

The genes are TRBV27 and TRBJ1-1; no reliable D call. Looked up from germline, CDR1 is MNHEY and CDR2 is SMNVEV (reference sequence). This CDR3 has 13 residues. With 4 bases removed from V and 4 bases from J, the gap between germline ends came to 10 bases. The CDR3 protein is CASSSQRGTEAFF. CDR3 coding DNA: TGTGCCAGCAGTTCCCAAAGAGGCACTGAAGCTTTCTTT.

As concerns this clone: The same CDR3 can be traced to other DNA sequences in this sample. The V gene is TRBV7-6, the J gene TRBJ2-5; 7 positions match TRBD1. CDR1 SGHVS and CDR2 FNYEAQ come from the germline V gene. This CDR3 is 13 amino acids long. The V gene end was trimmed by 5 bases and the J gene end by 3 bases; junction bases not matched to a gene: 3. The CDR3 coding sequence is TGTGCCAGCAGCCGCGACAGGGAAGAGACCCAGTACTTC. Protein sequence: CASSRDREETQYF.

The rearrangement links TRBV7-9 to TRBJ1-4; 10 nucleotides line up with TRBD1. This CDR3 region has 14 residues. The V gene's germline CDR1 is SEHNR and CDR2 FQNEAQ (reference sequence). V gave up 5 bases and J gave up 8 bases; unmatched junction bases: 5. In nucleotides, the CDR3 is TGTGCCAGCAGCCCTGACAGGGGGCACGAAAAACTGTTTTTT. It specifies CASSPDRGHEKLFF.

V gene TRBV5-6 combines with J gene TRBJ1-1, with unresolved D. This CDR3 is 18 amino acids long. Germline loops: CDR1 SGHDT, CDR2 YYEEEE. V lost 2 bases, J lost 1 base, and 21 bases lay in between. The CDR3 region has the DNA TGTGCCAGCAGCTTTCAGGCAGGCGGCGTGATAGGGAACACTGAAGCTTTCTTT. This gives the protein CASSFQAGGVIGNTEAFF.

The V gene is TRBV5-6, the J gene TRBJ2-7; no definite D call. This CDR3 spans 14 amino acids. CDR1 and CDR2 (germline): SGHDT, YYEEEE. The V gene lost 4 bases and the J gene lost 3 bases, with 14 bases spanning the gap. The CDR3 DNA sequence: TGTGCCAGCAGCATCACTTCTGCAGACTACGAGCAGTACTTC. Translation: CASSITSADYEQYF.

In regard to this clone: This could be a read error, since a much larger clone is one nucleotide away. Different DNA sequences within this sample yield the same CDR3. The CDR3 bases are TGTGCCTGGAGTGTGGTCACTGAAGCTTTCTTT. Protein sequence: CAWSVVTEAFF. The V and J genes are TRBV30 and TRBJ1-1, with D uncertain. Germline V gives CDR1 GTSNPN, CDR2 SVGIG (reference sequence). There are 11 residues in the CDR3. V lost 0 bases, J lost 4 bases, and 3 bases lay in between.

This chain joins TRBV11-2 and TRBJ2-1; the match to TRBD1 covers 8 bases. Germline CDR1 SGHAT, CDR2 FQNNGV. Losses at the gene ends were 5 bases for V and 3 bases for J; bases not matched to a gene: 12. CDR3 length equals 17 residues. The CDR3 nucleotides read TGTGCCAGCAGCGCCGAGCACAGGGGGAAGATCTACAATGAGCAGTTCTTC. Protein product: CASSAEHRGKIYNEQFF.

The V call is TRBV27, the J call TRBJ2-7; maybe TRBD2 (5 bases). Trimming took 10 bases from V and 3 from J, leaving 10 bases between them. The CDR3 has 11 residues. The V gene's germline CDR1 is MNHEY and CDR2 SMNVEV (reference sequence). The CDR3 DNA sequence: TGTGCCACCGGGAAAATCTACGAGCAGTACTTC. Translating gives CATGKIYEQYF.

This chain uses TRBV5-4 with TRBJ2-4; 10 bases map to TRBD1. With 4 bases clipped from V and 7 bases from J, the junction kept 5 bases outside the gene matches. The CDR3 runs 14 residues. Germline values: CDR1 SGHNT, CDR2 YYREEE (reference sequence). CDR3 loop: CASSTRDRGNIQYF. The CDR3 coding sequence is TGTGCCAGCAGCACCCGGGACAGGGGTAACATTCAGTACTTC.

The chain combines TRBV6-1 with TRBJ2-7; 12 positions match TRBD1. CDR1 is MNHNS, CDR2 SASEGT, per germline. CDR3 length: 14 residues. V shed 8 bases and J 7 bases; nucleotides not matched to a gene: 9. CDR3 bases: TGTGCCAGCGGAAAGGGACAGGGGGCAGGAGAGCAGTACTTC. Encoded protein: CASGKGQGAGEQYF.

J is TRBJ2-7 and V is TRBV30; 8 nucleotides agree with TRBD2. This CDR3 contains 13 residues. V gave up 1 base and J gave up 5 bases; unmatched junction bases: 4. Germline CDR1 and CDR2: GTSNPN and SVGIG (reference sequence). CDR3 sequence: CAWSGAGDHEQYF. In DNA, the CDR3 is TGTGCCTGGAGTGGAGCGGGAGACCACGAGCAGTACTTC.

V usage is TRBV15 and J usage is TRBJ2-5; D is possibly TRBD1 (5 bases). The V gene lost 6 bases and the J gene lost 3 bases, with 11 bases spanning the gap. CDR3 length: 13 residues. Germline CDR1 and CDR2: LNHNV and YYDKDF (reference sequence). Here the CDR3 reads CATRRQIEETQYF. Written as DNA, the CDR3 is TGTGCCACCAGACGACAGATAGAAGAGACCCAGTACTTC.

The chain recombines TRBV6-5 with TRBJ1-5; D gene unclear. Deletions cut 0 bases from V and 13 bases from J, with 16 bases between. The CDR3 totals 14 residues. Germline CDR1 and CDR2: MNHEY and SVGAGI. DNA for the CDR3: TGTGCCAGCAGTTACTCGGGTCCCCCTCGGGCACAGCATTTT. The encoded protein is CASSYSGPPRAQHF.